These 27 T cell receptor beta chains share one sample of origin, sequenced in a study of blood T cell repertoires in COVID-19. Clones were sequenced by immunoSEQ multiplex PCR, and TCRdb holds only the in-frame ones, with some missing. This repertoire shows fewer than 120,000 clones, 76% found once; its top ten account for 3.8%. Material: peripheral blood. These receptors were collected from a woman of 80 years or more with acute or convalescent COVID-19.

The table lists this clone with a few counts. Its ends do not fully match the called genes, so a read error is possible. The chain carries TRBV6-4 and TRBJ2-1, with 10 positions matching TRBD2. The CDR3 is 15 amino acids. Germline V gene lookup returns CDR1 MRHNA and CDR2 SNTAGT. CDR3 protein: CASSDSIQREGRMVF. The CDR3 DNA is TGTGCCAGCAGTGACTCGATTCAGCGGGAGGGCCGCATGGTCTTC.

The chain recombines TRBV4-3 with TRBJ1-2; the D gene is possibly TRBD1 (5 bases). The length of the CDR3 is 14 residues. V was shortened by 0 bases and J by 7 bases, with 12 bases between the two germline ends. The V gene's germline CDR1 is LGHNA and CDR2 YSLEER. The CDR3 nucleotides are TGCGCCAGCAGCCAAGATCGGCGGGGGGGTGGCTACACCTTC. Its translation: CASSQDRRGGGYTF.

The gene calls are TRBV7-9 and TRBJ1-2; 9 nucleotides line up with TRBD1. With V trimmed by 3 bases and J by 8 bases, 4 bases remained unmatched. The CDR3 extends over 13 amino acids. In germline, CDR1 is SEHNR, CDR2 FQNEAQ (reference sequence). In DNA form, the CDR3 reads TGTGCCAGCAGCTTGGGACAGGGAGGGGGCTACACCTTC. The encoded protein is CASSLGQGGGYTF. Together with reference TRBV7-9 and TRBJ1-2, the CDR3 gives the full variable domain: DTGVSQNPRHKITKRGQNVTFRCDPISEHNRLYWYRQTLGQGPEFLTYFQNEAQLEKSRLLSDRFSAERPKGSFSTLEIQRTEQGDSAMYLCASSLGQGGGYTFGSGTRLTVV.

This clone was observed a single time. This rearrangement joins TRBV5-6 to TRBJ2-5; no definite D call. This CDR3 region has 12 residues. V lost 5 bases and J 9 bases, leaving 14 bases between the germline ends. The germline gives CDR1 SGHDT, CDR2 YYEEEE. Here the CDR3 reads CASRSLGEAQYF. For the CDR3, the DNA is TGTGCCAGCAGGAGTCTAGGCGAGGCCCAGTACTTC.

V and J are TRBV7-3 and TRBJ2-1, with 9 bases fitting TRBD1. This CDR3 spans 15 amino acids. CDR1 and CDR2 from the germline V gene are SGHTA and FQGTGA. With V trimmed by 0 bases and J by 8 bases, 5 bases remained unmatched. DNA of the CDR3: TGTGCCAGCAGCTTAACTGGGACAGGGAAATATGAGCAGTTCTTC. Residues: CASSLTGTGKYEQFF.

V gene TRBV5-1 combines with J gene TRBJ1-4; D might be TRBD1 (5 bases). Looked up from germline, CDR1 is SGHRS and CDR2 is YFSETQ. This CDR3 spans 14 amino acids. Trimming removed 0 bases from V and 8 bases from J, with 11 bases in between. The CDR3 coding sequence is TGCGCCAGCAGCTTGGGGACATTCGGCGAAAAACTGTTTTTT. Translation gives CASSLGTFGEKLFF. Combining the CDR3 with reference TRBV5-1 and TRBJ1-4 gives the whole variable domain KAGVTQTPRYLIKTRGQQVTLSCSPISGHRSVSWYQQTPGQGLQFLFEYFSETQRNKGNFPGRFSGRQFSNSRSEMNVSTLELGDSALYLCASSLGTFGEKLFFGSGTQLSVL.

CDR3: CASSEGAGGTYEQYF. The DNA of the CDR3 is TGTGCCAGCAGCGAAGGGGCAGGGGGAACCTACGAGCAGTACTTC. The rearrangement uses TRBV7-9 and TRBJ2-7; 7 bases align to TRBD1. With 5 bases clipped from V and 2 bases from J, the junction kept 9 bases outside the gene matches. The length of the CDR3 is 15 residues. Per the germline V gene, CDR1 is SEHNR and CDR2 is FQNEAQ (reference sequence).

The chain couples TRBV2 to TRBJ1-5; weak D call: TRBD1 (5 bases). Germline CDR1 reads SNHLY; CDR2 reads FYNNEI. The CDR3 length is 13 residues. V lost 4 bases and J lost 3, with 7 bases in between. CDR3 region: CASSGQFNQPQHF. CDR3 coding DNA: TGTGCCAGCAGTGGACAGTTCAATCAGCCCCAGCATTTT. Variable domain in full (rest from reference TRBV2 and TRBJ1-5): EPEVTQTPSHQVTQMGQEVILRCVPISNHLYFYWYRQILGQKVEFLVSFYNNEISEKSEIFDDQFSVERPDGSNFTLKIRSTKLEDSAMYFCASSGQFNQPQHFGDGTRLSIL.

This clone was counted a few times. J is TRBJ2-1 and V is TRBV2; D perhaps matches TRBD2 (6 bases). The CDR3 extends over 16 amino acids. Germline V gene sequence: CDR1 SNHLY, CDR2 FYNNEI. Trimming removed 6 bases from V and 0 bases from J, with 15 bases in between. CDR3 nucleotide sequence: TGTGCCAGCAGGATTAGCGGTTCGAGCTCCTACAATGAGCAGTTCTTC. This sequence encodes CASRISGSSSYNEQFF.

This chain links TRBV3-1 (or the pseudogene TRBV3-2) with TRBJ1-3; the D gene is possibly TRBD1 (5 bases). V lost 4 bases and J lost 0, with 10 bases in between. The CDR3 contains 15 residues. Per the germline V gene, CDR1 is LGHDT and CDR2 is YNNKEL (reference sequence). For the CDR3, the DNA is TGTGCCAGCAGCCGGCAGGGCGGCTCTGGAAACACCATATATTTT. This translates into CASSRQGGSGNTIYF.

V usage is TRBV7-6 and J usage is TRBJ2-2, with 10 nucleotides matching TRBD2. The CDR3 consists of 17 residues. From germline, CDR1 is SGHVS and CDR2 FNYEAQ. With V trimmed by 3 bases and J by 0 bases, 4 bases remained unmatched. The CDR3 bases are TGTGCCAGCAGCTTTCTAGCGGGAGATACGAACACCGGGGAGCTGTTTTTT. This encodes CASSFLAGDTNTGELFF.

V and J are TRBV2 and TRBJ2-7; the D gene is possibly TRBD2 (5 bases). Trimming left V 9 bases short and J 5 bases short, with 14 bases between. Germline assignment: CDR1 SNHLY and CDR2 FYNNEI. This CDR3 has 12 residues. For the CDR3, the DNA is TGTGCCAGTACAAGTCCGGGGAACGAGCAGTACTTC. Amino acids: CASTSPGNEQYF.

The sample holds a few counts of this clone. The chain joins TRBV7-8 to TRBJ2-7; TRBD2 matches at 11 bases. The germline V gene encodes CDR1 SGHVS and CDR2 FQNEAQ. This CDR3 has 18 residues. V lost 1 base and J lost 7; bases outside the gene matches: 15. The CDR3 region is CASSLGARDSGREREQYF. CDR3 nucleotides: TGTGCCAGCAGCTTAGGCGCGCGTGATAGCGGGAGGGAACGGGAGCAGTACTTC.

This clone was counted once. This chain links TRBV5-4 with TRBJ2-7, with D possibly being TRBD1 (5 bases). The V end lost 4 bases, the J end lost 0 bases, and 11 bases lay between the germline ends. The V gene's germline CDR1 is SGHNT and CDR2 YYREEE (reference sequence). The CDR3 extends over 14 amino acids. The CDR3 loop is CASSRGRSSYEQYF. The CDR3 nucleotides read TGTGCCAGCAGCAGGGGTCGCAGCTCCTACGAGCAGTACTTC.

The CDR3 DNA sequence: TGTGCCAGTAGTATTCAGGGGGCGAGAACAGATACGCAGTATTTT. Its translation is CASSIQGARTDTQYF. The rearrangement uses TRBV19 and TRBJ2-3, with TRBD1 matching 8 bases. The J segment lost 3 bases and the V segment lost 3 bases, leaving 5 bases of the junction unmatched. The germline gives CDR1 LNHDA, CDR2 SQIVND (reference sequence). This CDR3 has 15 amino acids.

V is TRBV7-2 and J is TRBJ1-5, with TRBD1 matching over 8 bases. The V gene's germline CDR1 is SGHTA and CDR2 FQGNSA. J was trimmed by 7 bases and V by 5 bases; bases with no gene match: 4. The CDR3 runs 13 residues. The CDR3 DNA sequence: TGTGCCAGCAGCAGGACAGGGAACCAGCCCCAGCATTTT. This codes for CASSRTGNQPQHF.

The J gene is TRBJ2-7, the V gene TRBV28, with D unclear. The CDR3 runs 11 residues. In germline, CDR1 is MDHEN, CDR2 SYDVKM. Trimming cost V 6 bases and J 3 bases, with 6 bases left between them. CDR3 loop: CASSSFYEQYF. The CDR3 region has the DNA TGTGCCAGCAGCTCCTTCTACGAGCAGTACTTC.

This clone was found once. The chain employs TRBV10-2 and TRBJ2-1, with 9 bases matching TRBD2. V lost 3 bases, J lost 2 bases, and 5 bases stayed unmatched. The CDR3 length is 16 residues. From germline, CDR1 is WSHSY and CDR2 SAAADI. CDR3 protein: CASSELAGVPYNEQFF. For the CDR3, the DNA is TGCGCCAGCAGTGAATTAGCGGGGGTTCCCTACAATGAGCAGTTCTTC.

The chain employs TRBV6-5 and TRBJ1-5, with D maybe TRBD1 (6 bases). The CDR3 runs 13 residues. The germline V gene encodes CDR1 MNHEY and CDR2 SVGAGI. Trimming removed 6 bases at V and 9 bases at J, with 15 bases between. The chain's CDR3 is CASSPNRERPQHF. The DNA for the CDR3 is TGTGCCAGCAGCCCGAACAGGGAGCGGCCCCAGCATTTT.

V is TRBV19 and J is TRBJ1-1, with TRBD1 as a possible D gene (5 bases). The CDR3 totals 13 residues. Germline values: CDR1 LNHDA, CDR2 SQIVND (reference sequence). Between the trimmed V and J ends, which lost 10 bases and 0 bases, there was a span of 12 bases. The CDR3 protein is CATLGQVNTEAFF. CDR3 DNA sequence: TGTGCCACCTTAGGACAAGTGAACACTGAAGCTTTCTTT.

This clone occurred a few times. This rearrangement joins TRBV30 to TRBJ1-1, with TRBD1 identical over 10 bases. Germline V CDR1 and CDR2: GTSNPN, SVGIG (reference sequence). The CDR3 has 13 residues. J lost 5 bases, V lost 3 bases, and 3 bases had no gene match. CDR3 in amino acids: CAWSPGQGTEAFF. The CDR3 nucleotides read TGTGCCTGGAGCCCGGGACAGGGGACTGAAGCTTTCTTT.

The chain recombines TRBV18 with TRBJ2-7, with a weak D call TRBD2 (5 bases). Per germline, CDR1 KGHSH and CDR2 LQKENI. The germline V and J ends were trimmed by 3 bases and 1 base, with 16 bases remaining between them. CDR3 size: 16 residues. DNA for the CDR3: TGTGCCAGCTCACCCATCTCCGGGATTGGTTCCTACGAGCAGTACTTC. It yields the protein CASSPISGIGSYEQYF. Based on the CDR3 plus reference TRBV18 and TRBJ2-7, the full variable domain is NAGVMQNPRHLVRRRGQEARLRCSPMKGHSHVYWYRQLPEEGLKFMVYLQKENIIDESGMPKERFSAEFPKEGPSILRIQQVVRGDSAAYFCASSPISGIGSYEQYFGPGTRLTVT.

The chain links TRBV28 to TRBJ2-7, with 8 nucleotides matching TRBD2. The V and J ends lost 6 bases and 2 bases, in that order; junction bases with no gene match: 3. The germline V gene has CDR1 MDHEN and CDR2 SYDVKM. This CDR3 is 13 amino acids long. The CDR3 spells CASRTSGAYEQYF. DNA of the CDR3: TGTGCCAGCAGAACTAGCGGAGCCTACGAGCAGTACTTC.

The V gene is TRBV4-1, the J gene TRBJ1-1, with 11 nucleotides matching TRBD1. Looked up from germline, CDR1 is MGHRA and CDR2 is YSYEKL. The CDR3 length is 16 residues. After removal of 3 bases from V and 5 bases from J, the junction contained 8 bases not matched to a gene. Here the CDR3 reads CASSQRLGTGGTEAFF. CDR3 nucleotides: TGCGCCAGCAGCCAGCGTCTCGGGACAGGGGGTACTGAAGCTTTCTTT.

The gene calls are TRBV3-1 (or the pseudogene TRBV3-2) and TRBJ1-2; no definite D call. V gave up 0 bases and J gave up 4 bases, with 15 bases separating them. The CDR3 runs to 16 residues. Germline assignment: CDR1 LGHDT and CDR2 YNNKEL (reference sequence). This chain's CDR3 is CASSQDVVLRSYGYTF. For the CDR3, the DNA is TGTGCCAGCAGCCAAGATGTCGTCTTACGGTCCTATGGCTACACCTTC.

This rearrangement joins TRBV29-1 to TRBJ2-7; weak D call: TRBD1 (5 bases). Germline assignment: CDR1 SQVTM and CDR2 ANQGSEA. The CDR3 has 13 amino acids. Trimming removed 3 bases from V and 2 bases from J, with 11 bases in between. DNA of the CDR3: TGCAGCGTTGACGGCGCAGGGCCCTACGAGCAGTACTTC. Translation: CSVDGAGPYEQYF.

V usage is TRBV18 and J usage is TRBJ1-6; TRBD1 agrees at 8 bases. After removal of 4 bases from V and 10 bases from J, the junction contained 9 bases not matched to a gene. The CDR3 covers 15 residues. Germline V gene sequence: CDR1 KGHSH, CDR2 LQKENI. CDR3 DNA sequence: TGTGCCAGCTCACTACTAGACAGGGGTAGATCACCCCTCCACTTT. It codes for CASSLLDRGRSPLHF.